The rows below give T cell receptor beta chains drawn from one sample of a study of HIV-infected patients and healthy controls. TCRdb re-analysed the 5' RACE reads in MiXCR, keeping a single row per CDR3 protein. The sample includes approximately 64,000 distinct CDR3 sequences, 15% to 20% of them seen just once. The sequencing sample was made of CD4+ T cells from blood. These receptors were collected from a human donor in good health. Each CDR3 is given with its conserved first and last residue. Each record gives: V gene, D gene, J gene, clone size, CDR3 protein, CDR3 DNA. A D gene is named only where the DNA matches it firmly. Some rows mark clone size as missing; the rest say once, few, many or name a class of expanded clone.

TRBV29-1	.	TRBJ1-1	many	CSVGRGQNTEAFF	TGCAGCGTGGGACGCGGACAGAACACTGAAGCTTTCTTT
TRBV20-1	.	TRBJ1-5	.	CSARMTDSNQPQHF	TGCAGTGCTAGGATGACTGATAGCAATCAGCCCCAGCATTTT
TRBV29-1	TRBD2	TRBJ2-1	many	CSVETSGRAVEQFF	TGCAGCGTTGAGACTAGCGGGAGGGCCGTTGAGCAGTTCTTC
TRBV4-1	.	TRBJ2-1	.	CASSPGDEQFF	TGCGCCAGCAGCCCAGGGGATGAGCAGTTCTTC
TRBV20-1	TRBD2	TRBJ2-1	.	CSALHSGGADEQFF	TGCAGTGCATTACACAGCGGGGGGGCCGATGAGCAGTTCTTC
TRBV7-9	.	TRBJ1-1	few	CASSLAAALMNTEAFF	TGTGCCAGCAGCTTAGCCGCAGCCCTGATGAACACTGAAGCTTTCTTT
TRBV7-8	.	TRBJ2-2	.	CASSVQTGGNTGELFF	TGTGCCAGCAGCGTTCAGACAGGTGGAAACACCGGGGAGCTGTTTTTT
TRBV3-1	.	TRBJ2-1	.	CASSVSRASPEQFF	TGTGCCAGCAGCGTAAGCCGGGCCTCACCAGAGCAGTTCTTC
TRBV7-6	.	TRBJ2-3	.	CASSVAGTDTQYF	TGTGCCAGCAGCGTAGCGGGCACAGATACGCAGTATTTT
TRBV6-2/TRBV6-3	.	TRBJ1-1	few	CASSFWGTEAFF	TGTGCCAGCAGTTTCTGGGGCACTGAAGCTTTCTTT
TRBV12-3/TRBV12-4	.	TRBJ2-2	many	CASSLNRAGELFF	TGTGCCAGCAGTTTAAACAGGGCCGGGGAGCTGTTTTTT
TRBV2	TRBD1	TRBJ1-1	many	CASRWQGAMNTEAFF	TGTGCCAGCAGGTGGCAGGGGGCGATGAACACTGAAGCTTTCTTT
TRBV20-1	.	TRBJ1-5	.	CSASKMTESNQPQHF	TGCAGTGCTAGTAAGATGACGGAAAGCAATCAGCCCCAGCATTTT
TRBV7-2	.	TRBJ1-1	few	CASSQARGANGRAFF	TGTGCCAGCAGCCAGGCAAGGGGGGCCAACGGAAGAGCTTTCTTT
TRBV30	.	TRBJ2-3	.	CAWSDADTQYF	TGTGCCTGGAGTGATGCAGATACGCAGTATTTT
TRBV4-3	.	TRBJ2-2	few	CASSQEFYTGELFF	TGCGCCAGCAGCCAAGAATTTTACACCGGGGAGCTGTTTTTT